This passage covers 10 T cell receptor beta chains from one sample sequenced in a study of blood T cell repertoires in COVID-19. TCRdb keeps only in-frame clones here, not all; method: immunoSEQ multiplex PCR. The data show about 430,000 clones, over 75% seen once. The sequenced sample was PBMCs or T cells enriched from blood (not recorded which). The receptor set was obtained from a woman between 18 and 29 years old who had been exposed to COVID-19.

The V and J genes are TRBV2 and TRBJ1-5, with a possible D match to TRBD1 (5 bases). This CDR3 has 13 residues. From germline, CDR1 is SNHLY and CDR2 FYNNEI. V lost 9 bases and J lost 4, with 13 bases in between. The CDR3 DNA follows: TGTGCCAGTAATATCGGGGGGAATCAGCCCCAGCATTTT. It codes for CASNIGGNQPQHF.

This clone was observed a single time. The J gene is TRBJ2-7, the V gene TRBV29-1; D not resolved. Trimming took off 4 bases at V and 2 bases at J, with 15 bases between the two ends. The CDR3 has 14 residues. Germline lookup yields CDR1 SQVTM and CDR2 ANQGSEA. This CDR3 reads CSVAKSPPTYEQYF. DNA for the CDR3: TGCAGCGTTGCGAAGAGTCCCCCCACCTACGAGCAGTACTTC.

The chain joins TRBV2 to TRBJ1-5; D call uncertain. Germline V gene lookup returns CDR1 SNHLY and CDR2 FYNNEI. This CDR3 region has 12 residues. V lost 4 bases, J lost 5 bases, and 6 bases lay in between. The CDR3 nucleotides are TGTGCCAGCAGTGCCCAATATCAGCCCCAGCATTTT. Amino acid sequence: CASSAQYQPQHF. Using reference TRBV2 and TRBJ1-5 for the parts outside the CDR3, the full variable domain is EPEVTQTPSHQVTQMGQEVILRCVPISNHLYFYWYRQILGQKVEFLVSFYNNEISEKSEIFDDQFSVERPDGSNFTLKIRSTKLEDSAMYFCASSAQYQPQHFGDGTRLSIL.

The CDR3, as DNA: TGTGCCAGCAGTCCAGACGGGCAGGGGAGCTATGGCTACACCTTC. This gives the protein CASSPDGQGSYGYTF. The J gene is TRBJ1-2, the V gene TRBV7-2; tentative D call: TRBD1 (6 bases). Germline V gives CDR1 SGHTA, CDR2 FQGNSA. CDR3 length equals 15 residues. Trimming removed 6 bases at V and 4 bases at J, with 18 bases between.

This clone was seen a single time. This chain connects TRBV19 to TRBJ2-7, with 11 bases that match TRBD1. Germline assignment: CDR1 LNHDA and CDR2 SQIVND (reference sequence). The trim removed 5 bases at V and 7 bases at J, leaving 7 bases unmatched. This CDR3 has 14 amino acids. CDR3 sequence: CASSPDRGLWEQYF. The CDR3 DNA reads TGTGCCAGTAGTCCGGACAGGGGGCTATGGGAGCAGTACTTC.

This chain uses TRBV9 with TRBJ2-1; 8 nucleotides match TRBD2. The germline V gene has CDR1 SGDLS and CDR2 YYNGEE. The CDR3 has 17 amino acids. Trimming removed 0 bases from V and 4 bases from J; junction bases left unmatched: 9. The CDR3 reads CASSVGTSGSSYNEQFF. The CDR3 DNA follows: TGTGCCAGCAGCGTAGGAACAAGCGGGAGTTCGTACAATGAGCAGTTCTTC.

V and J are TRBV28 and TRBJ2-4; 10 positions match TRBD1. Trimming at V came to 2 bases and at J to 3 bases, leaving 4 bases not matched to a gene. The length of the CDR3 is 16 residues. In germline, CDR1 is MDHEN, CDR2 SYDVKM. The CDR3 sequence is CASSLGQGGVKNIQYF. The CDR3 nucleotides read TGTGCCAGCAGTTTAGGACAGGGGGGAGTCAAAAACATTCAGTACTTC.

The chain has TRBV27 and TRBJ2-1; 12 bases are a match to TRBD2. With 6 bases clipped from V and 1 base from J, the junction kept 4 bases outside the gene matches. Germline V gene sequence: CDR1 MNHEY, CDR2 SMNVEV (reference sequence). This CDR3 region has 16 residues. The CDR3 reads CASRRTSGNSYNEQFF. DNA of the CDR3: TGTGCCAGCAGGCGGACTAGCGGGAATTCCTACAATGAGCAGTTCTTC.

CDR3 region: CASSSRIGSSDTQYF. CDR3 in DNA: TGTGCCAGCAGCTCGAGGATTGGCAGTTCAGATACGCAGTATTTT. The rearrangement uses TRBV28 and TRBJ2-3, with D unclear. Germline V gene sequence: CDR1 MDHEN, CDR2 SYDVKM. V shed 6 bases and J shed 4 bases, with 17 bases lying between them. The CDR3 length is 15 residues.

The rearrangement joins TRBV12-5 to TRBJ2-1; 13 bases match TRBD2. After removal of 1 base from V and 7 bases from J, the junction contained 7 bases not matched to a gene. The CDR3 sequence is 17 residues long. Germline V CDR1 and CDR2: LGHNT, FRNRAP. CDR3 loop: CASGLELAGGPLNEQFF. CDR3 sequence (DNA): TGTGCTAGTGGTTTGGAACTAGCGGGAGGGCCATTAAATGAGCAGTTCTTC.